The 22 T cell receptor beta chains given below trace back to one sample, sequenced in a study of post-analysis software for immune sequencing data. Unique molecular identifiers were built into the TCR beta cDNA libraries. TCRdb processed the PCR reads anew with MiXCR; each CDR3 protein has one entry. The sample has around 770,000 distinct CDR3 sequences; roughly 50% are singletons. General observations from the study: The study found TRBV5-6, TRBV5-1 and TRBV20-1 among about 5 TRBV segments more frequent in patients than controls.

These TCRs are of unknown antigen specificity. Specimen: blood. The receptor set was obtained from a girl aged 5-17 years with multiple sclerosis.

The V gene is TRBV12-3 or TRBV12-4, the J gene TRBJ1-1; D remains ambiguous. Trimming shortened V by 5 bases and J by 4 bases, and 14 bases separated the two germline ends. This CDR3 spans 14 amino acids. The CDR3 sequence: CASSNPRGGTEAFF. The CDR3 nucleotides are TGTGCCAGCAGTAACCCCCGGGGAGGCACTGAAGCTTTCTTT.

This clonotype was counted a few times. The CDR3 is CSAPLENTDTQYF. The DNA for the CDR3 is TGCAGTGCGCCGTTAGAGAACACAGATACGCAGTATTTT. This chain joins TRBV20-1 and TRBJ2-3; D is unresolved. The V and J ends lost 6 bases and 2 bases respectively, with 12 bases between them. The CDR3 runs 13 residues. Germline CDR1 reads DFQATT; CDR2 reads SNEGSKA (reference sequence).

There are a few counts of this clonotype. This rearrangement joins TRBV6-1 to TRBJ1-2, with a possible D match to TRBD1 (5 bases). V lost 10 bases and J lost 6, with 12 bases in between. This CDR3 has 11 amino acids. CDR1 and CDR2 (germline): MNHNS, SASEGT. The CDR3 here is CAINLGHGYTF. The CDR3 coding sequence is TGTGCCATCAACTTGGGGCATGGCTACACCTTC.

This chain connects TRBV10-3 to TRBJ2-1; 10 bases match TRBD2. The length of the CDR3 is 14 residues. Germline V CDR1 and CDR2: ENHRY, SYGVKD. V lost 4 bases and J lost 6; bases outside the gene matches: 3. The CDR3: CAISGTSGVNEQFF. CDR3 nucleotides: TGTGCCATCAGTGGGACTAGCGGAGTCAATGAGCAGTTCTTC.

This clonotype was counted a single time. The chain carries TRBV18 and TRBJ1-6; TRBD1 aligns across 9 bases. The CDR3 covers 16 residues. Germline assignment: CDR1 KGHSH and CDR2 LQKENI. The V and J ends lost 2 bases and 6 bases, in that order; junction bases with no gene match: 5. The CDR3 region has the DNA TGTGCCAGCTCACCATCACAGGGGGCCGTTAATTCACCCCTCCACTTT. Residues: CASSPSQGAVNSPLHF.

The V gene is TRBV7-6, the J gene TRBJ1-4, with 8 nucleotides matching TRBD1. The trim removed 8 bases at V and 3 bases at J, leaving 2 bases unmatched. The CDR3 loop spans 13 amino acids. From germline, CDR1 is SGHVS and CDR2 FNYEAQ. DNA of the CDR3: TGTGCCAGCCGGGGACAGGCTAATGAAAAACTGTTTTTT. This translates into CASRGQANEKLFF.

CDR3 coding DNA: TGCAGTGCTTCCGAGGGCCTGTTTTTGTTCGAGCAGTACTTC. As protein: CSASEGLFLFEQYF. The gene calls are TRBV20-1 and TRBJ2-7; TRBD2 might be the D (5 bases). The CDR3 runs 14 residues. From germline, CDR1 is DFQATT and CDR2 SNEGSKA (reference sequence). V lost 5 bases to trimming and J lost 6 bases, with 20 bases between them.

This rearrangement joins TRBV3-1 to TRBJ2-1, with D unclear. This CDR3 is 11 amino acids long. Deletions cut 1 base from V and 8 bases from J, with 3 bases between. Germline CDR1 reads LGHDT; CDR2 reads YNNKEL (reference sequence). Written as DNA, the CDR3 is TGTGCCAGCAGCCAAGGCCATGAGCAGTTCTTC. Translated: CASSQGHEQFF.

This clonotype was seen a single time. This clone may be a read error of a much larger clone one base away. CDR3 sequence reads: CASSPTSGSYEQNF. The CDR3 DNA follows: TGTGCCAGCAGCCCTACTAGCGGCTCCTACGAGCAGAACTTC. The rearrangement uses TRBV7-2 and TRBJ2-7; 8 bases match TRBD2. Germline V gives CDR1 SGHTA, CDR2 FQGNSA. CDR3 length: 14 residues.

The genes are TRBV20-1 and TRBJ2-7; weak D call: TRBD2 (5 bases). Germline V gene data show CDR1 as DFQATT and CDR2 as SNEGSKA (reference sequence). This CDR3 comprises 13 residues. Trimming took off 3 bases at V and 0 bases at J, with 9 bases between the two ends. CDR3 DNA sequence: TGCAGTGCTAGGGCGGACTCCTCCTACGAGCAGTACTTC. This translates into CSARADSSYEQYF.

This clonotype was seen a handful of times. The chain uses TRBV20-1 and TRBJ2-1, with TRBD2 matching over 7 bases. Germline trimming cut 3 bases from V and 3 bases from J; bases unmatched to any gene: 5. CDR1 is DFQATT and CDR2 is SNEGSKA in the germline V gene (reference sequence). This CDR3 spans 14 amino acids. The CDR3 loop reads CSASWEGIYNEQFF. DNA of the CDR3: TGCAGTGCTAGTTGGGAGGGGATCTACAATGAGCAGTTCTTC.

The V gene is TRBV20-1, the J gene TRBJ2-1, with D perhaps TRBD2 (6 bases). The CDR3 has 14 residues. With 1 base removed from V and 4 bases from J, the gap between germline ends came to 11 bases. CDR1 is DFQATT, CDR2 SNEGSKA, per germline (reference sequence). CDR3: CSARASERYNEQFF. The DNA of the CDR3 is TGCAGTGCTAGAGCTAGCGAGCGATACAATGAGCAGTTCTTC.

This clonotype occurred a few times. V gene TRBV6-5 combines with J gene TRBJ2-5; D unresolved. V lost 2 bases and J 3 bases, leaving 7 bases between the germline ends. The CDR3 extends over 13 amino acids. Germline-derived CDR1 and CDR2 are MNHEY and SVGAGI. CDR3 nucleotides: TGTGCCAGCAGTTACCGGGCTGAAGAGACCCAGTACTTC. It codes for CASSYRAEETQYF.

The rearrangement uses TRBV6-2 or TRBV6-3 and TRBJ2-1; weak D call: TRBD2 (6 bases). Germline-derived CDR1 and CDR2 are MNHEY and SVGEGT. Trimming took off 6 bases at V and 9 bases at J, with 12 bases between the two ends. This CDR3 spans 12 amino acids. CDR3 nucleotide sequence: TGTGCCAGCAGGAGACTAGGGGTTGAGCAGTTCTTC. The encoded protein is CASRRLGVEQFF.

Many counts were recorded for this clonotype. CDR3 coding DNA: TGTGCCACGCGCAGTTCTAACTATGGCTACACCTTC. The encoded protein is CATRSSNYGYTF. The rearrangement links TRBV2 to TRBJ1-2; D is uncertain. The CDR3 length is 12 residues. CDR1 and CDR2 (germline): SNHLY, FYNNEI. V was pared by 10 bases and J by 0 bases, with 9 bases between.

This clonotype has only a few counts. V usage is TRBV29-1 and J usage is TRBJ1-1; 8 nucleotides align to TRBD1. Trimming at V came to 4 bases and at J to 1 base, leaving 11 bases not matched to a gene. This CDR3 region has 16 residues. The germline V gene has CDR1 SQVTM and CDR2 ANQGSEA. The CDR3 spells CSVAYGQGLANTEAFF. DNA of the CDR3: TGCAGCGTTGCGTATGGACAGGGTTTAGCGAACACTGAAGCTTTCTTT.

The chain employs TRBV6-6 and TRBJ2-1; D gene uncertain. Trimming cost V 6 bases and J 3 bases, with 15 bases left between them. This CDR3 comprises 15 residues. CDR1 and CDR2 (germline): MNHNY, SVGAGI (reference sequence). CDR3 loop: CASRTPMAVYNEQFF. In nucleotides, the CDR3 is TGTGCCAGCAGAACTCCGATGGCAGTCTACAATGAGCAGTTCTTC.

This clonotype has a handful of counts. The rearrangement links TRBV29-1 to TRBJ2-7; D call uncertain. Germline CDR1 reads SQVTM; CDR2 reads ANQGSEA. V was shortened by 7 bases and J by 6 bases, with 19 bases between the two germline ends. The CDR3 sequence is 13 residues long. CDR3 in amino acids: CSAGQDDRSEQYF. CDR3 nucleotides: TGCAGCGCCGGCCAAGACGACCGCTCCGAGCAGTACTTC.

The chain is built from TRBV11-2 and TRBJ2-1; D uncertain. The length of the CDR3 is 16 residues. In germline, CDR1 is SGHAT, CDR2 FQNNGV. V gave up 6 bases and J gave up 5 bases, with 20 bases separating them. The CDR3 bases are TGTGCCAGCAGGCCCCCAGTGGCGGCCTTAAACAATGAGCAGTTCTTC. It encodes CASRPPVAALNNEQFF.

The sample holds a few counts of this clonotype. The rearrangement joins TRBV9 to TRBJ2-1; D is unresolved. The V gene's germline CDR1 is SGDLS and CDR2 YYNGEE. This CDR3 has 16 amino acids. The V end lost 0 bases, the J end lost 1 base, and 11 bases lay between the germline ends. CDR3 in amino acids: CASSVGVGRSYNEQFF. DNA for the CDR3: TGTGCCAGCAGCGTAGGGGTGGGCCGTTCCTACAATGAGCAGTTCTTC. Based on the CDR3 plus reference TRBV9 and TRBJ2-1, the full variable domain is DSGVTQTPKHLITATGQRVTLRCSPRSGDLSVYWYQQSLDQGLQFLIQYYNGEERAKGNILERFSAQQFPDLHSELNLSSLELGDSALYFCASSVGVGRSYNEQFFGPGTRLTVL.

The rearrangement joins TRBV6-2 or TRBV6-3 to TRBJ1-1, with D unclear. CDR3 length: 16 residues. CDR1 MNHEY and CDR2 SVGEGT come from the germline V gene. V was shortened by 0 bases and J by 0 bases, with 11 bases between the two germline ends. CDR3 sequence: CASSYSKQTMNTEAFF. The DNA of the CDR3 is TGTGCCAGCAGTTACTCGAAACAGACCATGAACACTGAAGCTTTCTTT.

This sequence joins TRBV12-3 or TRBV12-4 and TRBJ1-4; TRBD1 matches at 7 bases. The CDR3 has 15 residues. V gave up 5 bases and J gave up 8 bases; unmatched junction bases: 11. The CDR3 DNA reads TGTGCCAGCAGTCCACCGGGACAGAGCGGAGAAAAACTGTTTTTT. This sequence encodes CASSPPGQSGEKLFF.